The 7 T cell receptor beta chains listed next were all sequenced from one sample in a study of blood T cell repertoires in COVID-19. Sequenced by immunoSEQ multiplex PCR; TCRdb stores in-frame clones only, minus some. Of about 15,000 clones listed, over 80% are singletons. The sequenced sample was peripheral blood. The origin of the receptors is a human donor in a cohort sampled during active COVID-19.

The chain has TRBV6-5 and TRBJ1-1; D remains unclear. CDR1 is MNHEY, CDR2 SVGAGI, per germline. The V gene lost 0 bases and the J gene lost 4 bases, with 12 bases spanning the gap. This CDR3 has 15 amino acids. The CDR3 sequence is CASSYSKGGVTEAFF. CDR3 DNA: TGTGCCAGCAGTTACTCGAAGGGAGGCGTCACTGAAGCTTTCTTT.

Turning to this clone: Other DNA sequences in this specimen translate into the identical CDR3. The rearrangement uses TRBV18 and TRBJ2-1; 8 bases are shared with TRBD1. This CDR3 has 18 residues. The J segment lost 7 bases and the V segment lost 3 bases, leaving 17 bases of the junction unmatched. From germline, CDR1 is KGHSH and CDR2 LQKENI. The DNA for the CDR3 is TGTGCCAGCTCACCCCTGCGACAGGGGCGAAATTATGCTAATGAGCAGTTCTTC. This translates into CASSPLRQGRNYANEQFF.

This chain connects TRBV6-5 to TRBJ1-5; the match to TRBD1 covers 7 bases. Germline trimming cut 8 bases from V and 0 bases from J; bases unmatched to any gene: 4. Germline CDR1 is MNHEY and CDR2 is SVGAGI. This CDR3 comprises 14 residues. CDR3: CASWGQYSNQPQHF. The CDR3 DNA sequence: TGTGCCAGCTGGGGACAGTATAGCAATCAGCCCCAGCATTTT.

J is TRBJ2-1 and V is TRBV6-5; TRBD1 matches at 7 bases. The CDR3 has 14 amino acids. The germline V gene encodes CDR1 MNHEY and CDR2 SVGAGI. After removal of 7 bases from V and 7 bases from J, the junction contained 10 bases not matched to a gene. CDR3 bases: TGTGCCAGCACCCGAGGGGGCTTAGATAATGAGCAGTTCTTC. The encoded protein is CASTRGGLDNEQFF.

The rearrangement joins TRBV2 to TRBJ1-5, with D maybe TRBD1 (5 bases). This CDR3 contains 13 residues. CDR1 and CDR2 (germline): SNHLY, FYNNEI. Trimming cost V 5 bases and J 4 bases, with 9 bases left between them. This CDR3 is CASSWAGNQPQHF. For the CDR3, the DNA is TGTGCCAGCAGTTGGGCAGGGAATCAGCCCCAGCATTTT.

This clone was counted a few times. The V gene is TRBV20-1, the J gene TRBJ1-5; tentatively, D is TRBD1 (5 bases). V was clipped by 3 bases and J by 0 bases, with 12 bases between them. Per the germline V gene, CDR1 is DFQATT and CDR2 is SNEGSKA (reference sequence). CDR3 size: 15 residues. The CDR3 region has the DNA TGCAGTGCTAGTGGGGCAGGGTATAGCAATCAGCCCCAGCATTTT. Translating it yields CSASGAGYSNQPQHF.

The genes are TRBV19 and TRBJ1-1; D is uncertain. CDR3 length: 13 residues. Per germline, CDR1 LNHDA and CDR2 SQIVND (reference sequence). V was trimmed by 6 bases and J by 1 base, leaving 9 bases between them. The CDR3 DNA is TGTGCCAGTAGCCTCCTCGGGAACACTGAAGCTTTCTTT. Protein: CASSLLGNTEAFF.